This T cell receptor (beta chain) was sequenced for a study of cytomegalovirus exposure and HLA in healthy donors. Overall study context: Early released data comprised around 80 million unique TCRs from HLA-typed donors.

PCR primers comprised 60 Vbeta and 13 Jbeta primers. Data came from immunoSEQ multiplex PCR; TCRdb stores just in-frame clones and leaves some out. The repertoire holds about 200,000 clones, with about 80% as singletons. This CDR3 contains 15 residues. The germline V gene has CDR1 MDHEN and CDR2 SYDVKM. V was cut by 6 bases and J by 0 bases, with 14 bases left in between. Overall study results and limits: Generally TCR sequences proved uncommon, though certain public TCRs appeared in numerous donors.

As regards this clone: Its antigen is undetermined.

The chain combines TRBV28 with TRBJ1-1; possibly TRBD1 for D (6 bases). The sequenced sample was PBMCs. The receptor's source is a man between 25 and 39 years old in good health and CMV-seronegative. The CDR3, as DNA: TGTGCCAGCAGGGGGGCTACGGGGATGAACACTGAAGCTTTCTTT. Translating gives CASRGATGMNTEAFF. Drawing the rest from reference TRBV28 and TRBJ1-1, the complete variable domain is DVKVTQSSRYLVKRTGEKVFLECVQDMDHENMFWYRQDPGLGLRLIYFSYDVKMKEKGDIPEGYSVSREKKERFSLILESASTNQTSMYLCASRGATGMNTEAFFGQGTRLTVV.